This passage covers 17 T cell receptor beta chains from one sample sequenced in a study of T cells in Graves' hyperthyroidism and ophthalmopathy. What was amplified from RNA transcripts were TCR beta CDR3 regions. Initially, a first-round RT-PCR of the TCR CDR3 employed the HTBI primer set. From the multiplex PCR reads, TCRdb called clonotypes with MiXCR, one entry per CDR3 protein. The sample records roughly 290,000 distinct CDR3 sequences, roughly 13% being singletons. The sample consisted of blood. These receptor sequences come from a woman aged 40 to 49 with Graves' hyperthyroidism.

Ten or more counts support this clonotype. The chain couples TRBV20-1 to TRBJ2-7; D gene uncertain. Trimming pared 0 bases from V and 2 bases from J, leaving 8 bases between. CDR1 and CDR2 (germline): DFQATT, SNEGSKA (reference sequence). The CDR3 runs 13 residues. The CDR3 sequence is CSARETYPYEQYF. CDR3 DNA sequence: TGCAGTGCTAGAGAGACCTATCCCTACGAGCAGTACTTC.

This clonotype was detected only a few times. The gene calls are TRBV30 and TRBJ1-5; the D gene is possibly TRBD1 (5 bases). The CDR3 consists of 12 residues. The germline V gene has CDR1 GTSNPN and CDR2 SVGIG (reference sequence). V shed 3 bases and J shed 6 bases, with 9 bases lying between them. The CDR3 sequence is CAWSKTAQPQHF. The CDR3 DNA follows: TGTGCCTGGAGCAAGACAGCTCAGCCCCAGCATTTT.

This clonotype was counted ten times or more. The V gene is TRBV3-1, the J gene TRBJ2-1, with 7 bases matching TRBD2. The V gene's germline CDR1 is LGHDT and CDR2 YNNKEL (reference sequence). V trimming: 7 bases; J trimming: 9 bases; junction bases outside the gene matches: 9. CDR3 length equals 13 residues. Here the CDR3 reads CASKREGGSEQFF. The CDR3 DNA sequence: TGTGCCAGCAAAAGGGAGGGCGGCAGTGAGCAGTTCTTC.

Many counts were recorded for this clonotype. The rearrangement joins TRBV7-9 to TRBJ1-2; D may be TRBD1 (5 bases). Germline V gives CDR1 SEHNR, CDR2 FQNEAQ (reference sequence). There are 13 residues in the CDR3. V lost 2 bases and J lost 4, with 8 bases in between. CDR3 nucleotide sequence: TGTGCCAGCAGCTTACCAGGGATCTATGGCTACACCTTC. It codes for CASSLPGIYGYTF.

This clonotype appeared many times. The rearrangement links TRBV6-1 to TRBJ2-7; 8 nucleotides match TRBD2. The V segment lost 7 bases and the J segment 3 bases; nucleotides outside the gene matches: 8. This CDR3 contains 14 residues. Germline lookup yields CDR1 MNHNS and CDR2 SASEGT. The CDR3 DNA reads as TGTGCCAGCACTACAGCGGGAGACTACTACGAGCAGTACTTC. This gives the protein CASTTAGDYYEQYF.

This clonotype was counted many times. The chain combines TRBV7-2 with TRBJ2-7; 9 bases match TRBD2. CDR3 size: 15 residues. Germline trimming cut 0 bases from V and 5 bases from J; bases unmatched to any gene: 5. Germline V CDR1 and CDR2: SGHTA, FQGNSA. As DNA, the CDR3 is TGTGCCAGCAGCTTAGCTAGCGGGAGTATAGACGAGCAGTACTTC. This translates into CASSLASGSIDEQYF.

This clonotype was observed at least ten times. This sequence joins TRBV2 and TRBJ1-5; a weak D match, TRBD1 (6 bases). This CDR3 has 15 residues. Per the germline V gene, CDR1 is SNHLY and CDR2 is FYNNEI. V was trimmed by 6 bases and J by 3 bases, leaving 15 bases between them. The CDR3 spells CASRRGTGNNQPQHF. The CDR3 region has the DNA TGTGCCAGCAGACGAGGTACAGGGAACAATCAGCCCCAGCATTTT.

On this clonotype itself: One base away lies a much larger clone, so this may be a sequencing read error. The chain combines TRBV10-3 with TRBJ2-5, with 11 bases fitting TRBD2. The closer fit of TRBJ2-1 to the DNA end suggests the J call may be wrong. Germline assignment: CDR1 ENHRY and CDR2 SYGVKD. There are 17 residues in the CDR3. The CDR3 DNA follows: TGTGCCATCGGGACAGGGAATCTAGCGGGAGGCCAAGAGACCCAGTTCTTC. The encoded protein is CAIGTGNLAGGQETQFF.

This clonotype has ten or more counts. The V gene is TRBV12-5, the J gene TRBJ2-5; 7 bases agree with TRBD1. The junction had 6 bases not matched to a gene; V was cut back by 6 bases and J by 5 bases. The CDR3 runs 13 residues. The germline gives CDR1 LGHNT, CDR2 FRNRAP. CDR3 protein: CASGRQGRETQYF. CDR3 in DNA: TGTGCTAGTGGGAGACAGGGAAGGGAGACCCAGTACTTC.

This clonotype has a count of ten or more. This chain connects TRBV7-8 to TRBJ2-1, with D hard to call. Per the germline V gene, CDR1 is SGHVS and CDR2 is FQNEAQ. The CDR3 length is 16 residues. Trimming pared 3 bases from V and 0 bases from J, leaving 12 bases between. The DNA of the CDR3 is TGTGCCAGCAGCTTGGAAAGAAGGAGCTCCTACAATGAGCAGTTCTTC. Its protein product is CASSLERRSSYNEQFF.

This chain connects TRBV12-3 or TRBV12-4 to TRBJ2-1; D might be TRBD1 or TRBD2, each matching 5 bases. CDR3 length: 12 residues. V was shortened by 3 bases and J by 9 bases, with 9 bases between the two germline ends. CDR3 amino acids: CASSFWGSEQFF. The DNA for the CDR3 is TGTGCCAGCAGTTTCTGGGGGAGTGAGCAGTTCTTC.

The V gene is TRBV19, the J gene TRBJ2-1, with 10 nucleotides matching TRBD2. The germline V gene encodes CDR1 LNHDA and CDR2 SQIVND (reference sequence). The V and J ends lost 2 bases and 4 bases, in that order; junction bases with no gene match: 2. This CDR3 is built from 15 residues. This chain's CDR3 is CASSIPSGGYNEQFF. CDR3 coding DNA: TGTGCCAGTAGTATACCTAGCGGGGGTTACAATGAGCAGTTCTTC.

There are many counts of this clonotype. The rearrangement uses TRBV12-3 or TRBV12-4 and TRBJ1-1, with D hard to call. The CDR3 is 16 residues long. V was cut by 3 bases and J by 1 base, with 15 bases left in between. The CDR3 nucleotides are TGTGCCAGCAGTTTGGTAATCGGGGTTGGGAACACTGAAGCTTTCTTT. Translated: CASSLVIGVGNTEAFF.

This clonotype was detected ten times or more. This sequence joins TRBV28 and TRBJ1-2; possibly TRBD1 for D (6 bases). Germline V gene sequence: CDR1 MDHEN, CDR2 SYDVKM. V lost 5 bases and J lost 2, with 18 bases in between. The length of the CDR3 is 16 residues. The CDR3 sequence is CASSAEGGGGNYGYTF. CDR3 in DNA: TGTGCCAGCAGTGCCGAGGGGGGAGGTGGAAACTATGGCTACACCTTC.

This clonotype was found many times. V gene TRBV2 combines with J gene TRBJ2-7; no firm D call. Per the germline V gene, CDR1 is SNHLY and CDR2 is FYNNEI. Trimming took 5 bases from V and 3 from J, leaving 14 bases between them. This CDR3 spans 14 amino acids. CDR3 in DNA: TGTGCCAGCAGTCACCCCCGGACCAGCTACGAGCAGTACTTC. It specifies CASSHPRTSYEQYF.

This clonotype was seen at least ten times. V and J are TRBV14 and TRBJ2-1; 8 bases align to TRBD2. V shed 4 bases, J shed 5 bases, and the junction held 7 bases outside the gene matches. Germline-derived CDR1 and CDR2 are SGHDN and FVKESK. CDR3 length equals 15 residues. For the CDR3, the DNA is TGTGCCAGCAGCCCCTGGACTAGCCCGGACAATGAGCAGTTCTTC. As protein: CASSPWTSPDNEQFF.

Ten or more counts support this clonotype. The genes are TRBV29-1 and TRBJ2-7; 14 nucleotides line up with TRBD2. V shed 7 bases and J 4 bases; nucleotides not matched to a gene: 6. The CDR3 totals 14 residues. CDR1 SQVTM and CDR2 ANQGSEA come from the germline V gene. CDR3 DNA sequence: TGCAGCGCTAGACTAGCGGGAGGGCCATACGAGCAGTACTTC. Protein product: CSARLAGGPYEQYF.